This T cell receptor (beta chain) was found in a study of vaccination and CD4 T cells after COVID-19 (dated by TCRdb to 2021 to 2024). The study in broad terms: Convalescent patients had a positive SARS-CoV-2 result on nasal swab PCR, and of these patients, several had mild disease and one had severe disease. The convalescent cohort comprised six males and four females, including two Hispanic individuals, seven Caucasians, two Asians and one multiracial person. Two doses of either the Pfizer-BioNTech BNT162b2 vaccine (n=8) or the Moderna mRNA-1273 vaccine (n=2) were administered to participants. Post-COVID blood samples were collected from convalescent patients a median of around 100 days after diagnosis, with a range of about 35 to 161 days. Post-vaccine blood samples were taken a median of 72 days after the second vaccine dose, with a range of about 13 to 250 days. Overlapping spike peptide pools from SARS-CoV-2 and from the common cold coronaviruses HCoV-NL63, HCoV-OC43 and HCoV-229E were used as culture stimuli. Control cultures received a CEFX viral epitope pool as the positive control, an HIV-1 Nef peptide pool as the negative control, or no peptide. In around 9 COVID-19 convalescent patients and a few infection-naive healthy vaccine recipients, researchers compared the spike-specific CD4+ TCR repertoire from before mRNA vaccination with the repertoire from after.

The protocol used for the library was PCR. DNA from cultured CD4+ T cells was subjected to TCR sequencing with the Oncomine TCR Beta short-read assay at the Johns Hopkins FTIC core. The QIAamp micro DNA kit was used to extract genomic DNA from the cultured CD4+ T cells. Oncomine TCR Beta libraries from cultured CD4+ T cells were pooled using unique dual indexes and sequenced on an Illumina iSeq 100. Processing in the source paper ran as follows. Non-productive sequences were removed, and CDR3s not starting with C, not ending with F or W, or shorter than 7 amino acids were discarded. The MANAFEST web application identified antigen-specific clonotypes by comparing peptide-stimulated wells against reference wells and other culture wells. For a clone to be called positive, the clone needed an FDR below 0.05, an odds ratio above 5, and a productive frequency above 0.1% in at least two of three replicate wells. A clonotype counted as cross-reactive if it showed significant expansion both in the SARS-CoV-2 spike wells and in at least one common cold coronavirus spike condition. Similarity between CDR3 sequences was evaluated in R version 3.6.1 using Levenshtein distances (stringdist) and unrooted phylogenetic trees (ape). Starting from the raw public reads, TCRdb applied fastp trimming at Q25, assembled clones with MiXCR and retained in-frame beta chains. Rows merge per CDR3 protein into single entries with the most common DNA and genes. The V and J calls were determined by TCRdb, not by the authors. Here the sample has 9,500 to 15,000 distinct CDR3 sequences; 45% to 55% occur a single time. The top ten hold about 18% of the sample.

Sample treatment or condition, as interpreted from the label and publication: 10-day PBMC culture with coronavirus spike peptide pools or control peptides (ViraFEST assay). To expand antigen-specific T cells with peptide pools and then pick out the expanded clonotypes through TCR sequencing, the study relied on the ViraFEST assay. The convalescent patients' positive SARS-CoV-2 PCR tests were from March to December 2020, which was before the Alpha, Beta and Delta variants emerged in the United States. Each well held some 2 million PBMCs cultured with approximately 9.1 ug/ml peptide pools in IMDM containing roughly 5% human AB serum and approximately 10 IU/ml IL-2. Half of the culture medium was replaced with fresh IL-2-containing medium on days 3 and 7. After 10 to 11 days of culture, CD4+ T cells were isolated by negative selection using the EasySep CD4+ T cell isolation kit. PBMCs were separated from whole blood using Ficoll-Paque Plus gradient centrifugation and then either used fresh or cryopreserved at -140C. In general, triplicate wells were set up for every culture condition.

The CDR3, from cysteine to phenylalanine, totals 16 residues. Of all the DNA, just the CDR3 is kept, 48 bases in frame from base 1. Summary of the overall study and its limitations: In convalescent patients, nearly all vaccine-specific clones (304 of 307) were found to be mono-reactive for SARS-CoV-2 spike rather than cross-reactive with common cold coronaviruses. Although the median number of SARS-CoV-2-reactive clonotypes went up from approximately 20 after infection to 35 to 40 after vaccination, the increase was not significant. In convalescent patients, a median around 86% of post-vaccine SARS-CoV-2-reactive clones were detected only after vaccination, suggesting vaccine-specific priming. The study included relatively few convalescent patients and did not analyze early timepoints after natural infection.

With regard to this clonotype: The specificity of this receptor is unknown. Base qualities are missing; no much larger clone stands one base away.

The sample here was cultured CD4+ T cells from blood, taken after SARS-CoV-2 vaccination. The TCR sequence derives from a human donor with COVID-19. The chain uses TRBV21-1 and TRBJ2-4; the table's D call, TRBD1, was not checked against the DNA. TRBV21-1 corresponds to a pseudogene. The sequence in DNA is TGTGCCAGCAGCTGGGACGACGGGCTAGCCAAAAACACTCAGTACTTC. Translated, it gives CASSWDDGLAKNTQYF.